This T cell receptor beta chain is from a study of blood T cell repertoires in COVID-19. The data were produced by immunoSEQ multiplex PCR, yet TCRdb's version contains in-frame clones alone and is incomplete. The data show fewer than 65,000 clones, with around nine tenths seen just once and 3% to 5% held by the top ten. The germline gives CDR1 SGHRS, CDR2 YFSETQ. V lost 0 bases and J 4 bases, leaving 8 bases between the germline ends. The CDR3 is 14 residues long. Sequencing used peripheral blood. The receptor was derived from a man over 45 with acute or convalescent COVID-19. This chain connects TRBV5-1 to TRBJ2-1; the D is unclear. The CDR3 is CASSLDAAYNEQFF. CDR3 sequence (DNA): TGCGCCAGCAGCTTGGACGCTGCGTACAATGAGCAGTTCTTC.